The clone carrying this TCR beta chain has ten or more counts. Its antigen is still unknown. The data are from a study of neurological immune-mediated disorders. Study conclusions and caveats: Neither clinical nor MRI features were found to be associated with the multiple sclerosis repertoire cluster.

Trimming stripped 7 bases from V and 3 bases from J, with 11 bases between. Germline assignment: CDR1 ENHRY and CDR2 SYGVKD. The CDR3 runs to 13 residues. Synthesis of cDNA was accomplished via 5'RACE employing 10-nucleotide random UMIs. The output of every sequencing run exceeded 170 million TCR-beta sequences, derived from 15-18 subjects. A single record per CDR3 protein comes from TCRdb applying MiXCR to the 5' RACE reads. The profile shows 40,000 to 60,000 distinct CDR3 sequences, 3% to 4% of them singletons. The TCR comes from a man aged 40-55 years with multiple sclerosis. The sequenced sample consisted of PBMCs. The chain carries TRBV10-3 and TRBJ2-3; TRBD2 might be the D (6 bases). The CDR3 DNA follows: TGTGCCATCACCAAGGGAGGTACAGATACGCAGTATTTT. It yields the protein CAITKGGTDTQYF.